This T cell receptor beta chain was sequenced for a study of T cell responses to AZD1222 COVID-19 vaccine. Study-wide results and limits: White British donors predominated, females outnumbered males, and clonal diversity was possibly underestimated. Repertoires were obtained solely post-peak T cell response.

With respect to this clone: Its cognate antigen is unknown.

CDR1 is SNHLY, CDR2 FYNNEI, per germline. V was pared by 6 bases and J by 10 bases, with 18 bases between. The CDR3 spans 13 residues. Profiling relied on immunoSEQ multiplex PCR, and the TCRdb table lists in-frame clones only, not all of them. The sample lists about 130,000 clones, around 84% occurring once. Here the sequenced sample was peripheral blood, taken on day 0 of AZD1222 vaccination. The clonotype comes from an adult in good health. The genes are TRBV2 and TRBJ2-5; D is possibly TRBD1 or TRBD2 (6 bases each). CDR3 bases: TGTGCCAGCAGCCACGAGGGGGGTTGGGACCAGTACTTC. Amino acid sequence: CASSHEGGWDQYF.